The 21 T cell receptor beta chains below were found in one sample sequenced in a study of regulatory T cells in long-lasting Graves disease. The sample's time point: newly diagnosed GD, antithyroid drugs for less than 3 months. Following extraction of RNA from PBMCs, that RNA was used to make the TCR library. Through Arm-PCR of CDR3 regions and iRepertoire HTBI primers, TCR beta libraries were built. TCRdb processed the multiplex PCR reads anew with MiXCR; each CDR3 protein has one entry. The sample has about 200,000 distinct CDR3 sequences, approximately 20% seen once; the top ten hold over 20%. The source material was peripheral blood mononuclear cells (PBMCs), sampled at new diagnosis, from a patient treated with antithyroid drugs. All receptors derive from a female donor with Graves disease.

This clonotype was detected many times. The chain has TRBV12-3 or TRBV12-4 and TRBJ1-5; 8 bases fit TRBD1. The length of the CDR3 is 14 residues. The trim removed 6 bases at V and 5 bases at J, leaving 6 bases unmatched. The CDR3 loop reads CASRDRGSDQPQHF. For the CDR3, the DNA is TGTGCCAGCAGAGACAGGGGTTCTGATCAGCCCCAGCATTTT.

This clonotype appeared many times. V is TRBV6-1 and J is TRBJ2-1, with 14 bases lining up with TRBD2. Germline V gene lookup returns CDR1 MNHNS and CDR2 SASEGT. The CDR3 runs to 17 residues. The V gene end was trimmed by 6 bases and the J gene end by 4 bases; junction bases not matched to a gene: 8. The CDR3 DNA is TGTGCCAGCAGGATGACTAGCGGGAGGGCCATGTACAATGAGCAGTTCTTC. Its protein is CASRMTSGRAMYNEQFF.

This clonotype was counted between two and nine times. This chain uses TRBV28 with TRBJ1-5; D is undetermined. The V gene lost 6 bases and the J gene lost 4 bases, with 10 bases spanning the gap. Germline V lookup: CDR1 MDHEN, CDR2 SYDVKM. The CDR3 runs 13 residues. The CDR3 DNA reads as TGTGCCAGCAGAGGATACCCTAATCAGCCCCAGCATTTT. Amino acid sequence: CASRGYPNQPQHF.

Many counts were recorded for this clonotype. The chain recombines TRBV28 with TRBJ2-5, with 14 bases matching TRBD2. Germline CDR1 MDHEN, CDR2 SYDVKM. The CDR3 length is 17 residues. V gave up 3 bases and J gave up 1 base; unmatched junction bases: 4. Written as DNA, the CDR3 is TGTGCCAGCAGTTTCCCCGGACTAGCGGGAGGCCAAGAGACCCAGTACTTC. Its protein is CASSFPGLAGGQETQYF.

This clonotype was observed at least ten times. The gene calls are TRBV7-2 and TRBJ1-4, with D tentatively TRBD1 (5 bases). Looked up from germline, CDR1 is SGHTA and CDR2 is FQGNSA. This CDR3 contains 14 residues. V lost 0 bases to trimming and J lost 4 bases, with 6 bases between them. CDR3 region: CASSLAGHNEKLFF. DNA for the CDR3: TGTGCCAGCAGCTTAGCTGGACATAATGAAAAACTGTTTTTT.

This clonotype was counted at least ten times. The chain employs TRBV2 and TRBJ2-6, with 8 bases identical to TRBD1. V lost 1 base to trimming and J lost 2 bases; unmatched junction nucleotides: 10. From germline, CDR1 is SNHLY and CDR2 FYNNEI. The CDR3 has 19 residues. CDR3 coding DNA: TGTGCCAGCAGTGAAGACAGGAGACAGGGGCGTACTGGGGCCAACGTCCTGACTTTC. This sequence encodes CASSEDRRQGRTGANVLTF.

As concerns this clonotype: With only one base between it and a far larger clone, this is likely a read error. Here the CDR3 DNA reads TGTGCCAGCGGCTTTTTGTCCCGTGGGACAGGGCTGGAGACCCAGTACTTC. Amino acids: CASGFLSRGTGLETQYF. The V gene is TRBV7-9, the J gene TRBJ2-1; 9 bases map to TRBD1. The J call may not be correct, given that the DNA end is closer to TRBJ2-5. This CDR3 spans 17 amino acids. The germline V gene encodes CDR1 SEHNR and CDR2 FQNEAQ (reference sequence).

The table lists this clonotype with many counts. The rearrangement links TRBV10-3 to TRBJ1-4; 8 bases are shared with TRBD1. Germline CDR1 and CDR2: ENHRY and SYGVKD. After removal of 10 bases from V and 8 bases from J, the junction contained 9 bases not matched to a gene. The CDR3 consists of 13 residues. The CDR3 DNA reads TGTGCCACCGCAGGGGGCGAAGGGGAAAAACTGTTTTTT. Its translation is CATAGGEGEKLFF.

This clonotype was seen ten or more times. This chain links TRBV30 with TRBJ1-5, with 7 nucleotides matching TRBD1. The CDR3 contains 15 residues. Germline assignment: CDR1 GTSNPN and CDR2 SVGIG (reference sequence). Unmatched junction bases numbered 9, after V lost 4 bases and J lost 3 bases. Here the CDR3 DNA reads TGTGCCTGGACCCCACTGGGGACAGTCAATCAGCCCCAGCATTTT. This sequence encodes CAWTPLGTVNQPQHF.

On this clonotype itself: A much bigger clone sits one base away, suggesting this may be a read error. CDR3 loop: CASSSRDSAYYEQHF. The DNA of the CDR3 is TGTGCCAGCAGTTCGCGGGACAGCGCCTACTACGAGCAGCACTTC. V and J are TRBV6-5 and TRBJ2-7; possible D gene TRBD1, 7 bases. The CDR3 covers 15 residues. Germline V gene sequence: CDR1 MNHEY, CDR2 SVGAGI.

Comments on this clonotype: Sequence at one end of the junction differs from germline and may be a read error. V is TRBV19 and J is TRBJ2-3, with D tentatively TRBD1 or TRBD2 (5 bases each). The CDR3 runs 16 residues. Germline V gene lookup returns CDR1 LNHDA and CDR2 SQIVND (reference sequence). The CDR3 reads CASTGGASRRTDTRYF. The CDR3 DNA follows: TGTGCCAGTACCGGTGGGGCTAGCCGCCGCACAGATACGCGGTATTTT.

This clonotype has at least ten counts. The chain joins TRBV20-1 to TRBJ2-7, with 11 bases that match TRBD2. This CDR3 region has 16 residues. Germline V lookup: CDR1 DFQATT, CDR2 SNEGSKA (reference sequence). The V segment lost 3 bases and the J segment 7 bases; nucleotides outside the gene matches: 14. The CDR3 protein is CSASAGPTSGRWEQYF. CDR3 DNA: TGCAGTGCTAGTGCTGGCCCCACTAGCGGGAGATGGGAGCAGTACTTC.

This clonotype occurred many times. This sequence joins TRBV19 and TRBJ1-2; 7 bases agree with TRBD1. CDR1 and CDR2 from the germline V gene are LNHDA and SQIVND (reference sequence). This CDR3 contains 13 residues. V shed 6 bases, J shed 6 bases, and the junction held 7 bases outside the gene matches. The CDR3 loop reads CASRRQGLDGYTF. The CDR3 nucleotides are TGTGCCAGTAGACGACAGGGCCTAGATGGCTACACCTTC. The whole variable domain, remainder taken from reference TRBV19 and TRBJ1-2, is DGGITQSPKYLFRKEGQNVTLSCEQNLNHDAMYWYRQDPGQGLRLIYYSQIVNDFQKGDIAEGYSVSREKKESFPLTVTSAQKNPTAFYLCASRRQGLDGYTFGSGTRLTVV.

This chain links TRBV12-3 or TRBV12-4 with TRBJ2-5; D is perhaps TRBD1 (6 bases). V was clipped by 4 bases and J by 3 bases, with 12 bases between them. This CDR3 region has 14 residues. CDR3 protein: CASSSRTAKETQYF. The DNA for the CDR3 is TGTGCCAGCAGTTCTAGGACAGCGAAAGAGACCCAGTACTTC.

This clonotype was picked up many times. DNA of the CDR3: TGTGCCAGCAGTTTCGAGGAGGTATCCTACAATGAGCAGTTCTTC. It codes for CASSFEEVSYNEQFF. The chain recombines TRBV12-3 or TRBV12-4 with TRBJ2-1; possible D gene TRBD2, 5 bases. There are 15 residues in the CDR3. V dropped 3 bases and J dropped 1 base, with 10 bases sitting between them.

This clonotype has a single count. The chain recombines TRBV6-1 with TRBJ2-3; 9 nucleotides line up with TRBD1. This CDR3 has 14 residues. Germline V CDR1 and CDR2: MNHNS, SASEGT. The J segment lost 4 bases and the V segment lost 6 bases, leaving 5 bases of the junction unmatched. CDR3 protein: CASSVTGGADTQYF. As DNA, the CDR3 is TGTGCCAGCAGCGTAACAGGGGGCGCAGATACGCAGTATTTT.

At least ten counts were recorded for this clonotype. The chain recombines TRBV6-5 with TRBJ1-4; no clear D. The germline V gene encodes CDR1 MNHEY and CDR2 SVGAGI. The CDR3 totals 14 residues. V dropped 0 bases and J dropped 11 bases, with 13 bases sitting between them. CDR3 protein: CASSYSTGSRKLFF. DNA of the CDR3: TGTGCCAGCAGTTACTCGACCGGGTCCAGGAAACTGTTTTTT.

This clonotype was detected many times. V usage is TRBV11-1 and J usage is TRBJ2-1, with TRBD2 as a possible D gene (6 bases). The germline V gene has CDR1 SGHAT and CDR2 FQDESV (reference sequence). Between the trimmed V and J ends, which lost 0 bases and 7 bases, there was a span of 7 bases. The CDR3 contains 13 residues. CDR3 loop: CASSLAGTNEQFF. As DNA, the CDR3 is TGTGCCAGCAGCTTAGCCGGGACTAATGAGCAGTTCTTC.

Many counts were recorded for this clonotype. The chain employs TRBV19 and TRBJ2-1; weak D call: TRBD2 (6 bases). The CDR3 has 15 amino acids. In germline, CDR1 is LNHDA, CDR2 SQIVND (reference sequence). The V and J ends lost 10 bases and 1 base respectively, with 17 bases between them. The CDR3 loop reads CATIPGTASYNEQFF. The CDR3 bases are TGTGCCACAATCCCCGGGACTGCTTCCTACAATGAGCAGTTCTTC.

This clonotype was seen ten or more times. The CDR3 DNA sequence: TGCAGTGCCTTGGGGAGCGGGGCCACAGATACGCAGTATTTT. It specifies CSALGSGATDTQYF. The rearrangement uses TRBV20-1 and TRBJ2-3, with 7 bases aligning to TRBD2. V dropped 6 bases and J dropped 2; count of bases not matched to a gene: 8. The germline V gene has CDR1 DFQATT and CDR2 SNEGSKA (reference sequence). The CDR3 runs 14 residues.

This clonotype was recorded a few times. The chain uses TRBV20-1 and TRBJ1-1; 7 nucleotides agree with TRBD1. The V segment lost 5 bases and the J segment 1 base; nucleotides outside the gene matches: 7. CDR3 size: 14 residues. CDR1 DFQATT and CDR2 SNEGSKA come from the germline V gene (reference sequence). CDR3 sequence: CSALQGLGNTEAFF. The CDR3 DNA reads as TGCAGTGCTTTACAGGGGCTGGGGAACACTGAAGCTTTCTTT.